A selection of T cell receptor beta chains follows, all from one sample in a study of CD8 T cells in ankylosing spondylitis. MiXCR was run by TCRdb on the 5' RACE reads, yielding one entry per CDR3 protein. The sample yields roughly 670,000 distinct CDR3 sequences, around 20% seen once. Sequencing input: blood, either unsorted or a sorted T cell fraction (not recorded which). These receptors came from a male donor with ankylosing spondylitis. CDR3s include the opening cysteine and the closing phenylalanine or tryptophan. Each record gives: CDR3 DNA, CDR3 protein, D gene, V gene, clone size, J gene. D genes are given only for firm matches. Not all rows give a size; the values are once, few, many and, for expanded clones, a class.

CDR3 DNA: TGTGCCAGCAGCCAAGATGTTCGGGGTGAGCAGTTCTTC; CDR3 protein: CASSQDVRGEQFF; D gene: NA; V gene: TRBV3-1; clone size: NA; J gene: TRBJ2-1
CDR3 DNA: TGTGCCAGCAGTTTGTCGGGGAACTCTGGAAACACCATATATTTT; CDR3 protein: CASSLSGNSGNTIYF; D gene: NA; V gene: TRBV12-3/TRBV12-4; clone size: few; J gene: TRBJ1-3
CDR3 DNA: TGTGCCAGCAGTGGTGGGGCAGTCGAGCAGTACTTC; CDR3 protein: CASSGGAVEQYF; D gene: NA; V gene: TRBV2; clone size: NA; J gene: TRBJ2-7
CDR3 DNA: TGCAGTGCTAGGACTAGCGGGGGGGGCTACGAGCAGTACTTC; CDR3 protein: CSARTSGGGYEQYF; D gene: TRBD2; V gene: TRBV20-1; clone size: few; J gene: TRBJ2-7
CDR3 DNA: TGCAGTGCTAGGAAGGGCGCGAACACTGAAGCTTTCTTT; CDR3 protein: CSARKGANTEAFF; D gene: NA; V gene: TRBV20-1; clone size: few; J gene: TRBJ1-1
CDR3 DNA: TGTGCCAGCACCCTAGCGGGGAACTTAAACACCGGGGAGCTGTTTTTT; CDR3 protein: CASTLAGNLNTGELFF; D gene: TRBD2; V gene: TRBV12-3/TRBV12-4; clone size: NA; J gene: TRBJ2-2
CDR3 DNA: TGCAGCGCCTACAGGGGGAACACTGAAGCTTTCTTT; CDR3 protein: CSAYRGNTEAFF; D gene: TRBD1; V gene: TRBV29-1; clone size: many; J gene: TRBJ1-1
CDR3 DNA: TGCAGTGCTAGGACAGACAAAACTACCGCACGTAATTCACCCCTCCACTTT; CDR3 protein: CSARTDKTTARNSPLHF; D gene: NA; V gene: TRBV20-1; clone size: few; J gene: TRBJ1-6
CDR3 DNA: TGTGCCACCAGTGAACCCGGGACAGGGAGGGGAGGAGAGACCCAGTACTTC; CDR3 protein: CATSEPGTGRGGETQYF; D gene: TRBD1; V gene: TRBV24-1; clone size: NA; J gene: TRBJ2-5
CDR3 DNA: TGTGCCAGCAGCTCGGGGGGGCTGACCCAGTACTTC; CDR3 protein: CASSSGGLTQYF; D gene: TRBD2; V gene: TRBV27; clone size: NA; J gene: TRBJ2-5
CDR3 DNA: TGCAGTGCTCCCCAGCGGGAGAGGATGGAGACCCAGTACTTC; CDR3 protein: CSAPQRERMETQYF; D gene: TRBD2; V gene: TRBV20-1; clone size: NA; J gene: TRBJ2-5
CDR3 DNA: TGTGCCAGCAGAATAGGGAGCATGAACACTGAAGCTTTCTTT; CDR3 protein: CASRIGSMNTEAFF; D gene: NA; V gene: TRBV12-3/TRBV12-4; clone size: NA; J gene: TRBJ1-1
CDR3 DNA: TGCAGCGTTGAAGAGGCGGGCGGGAACACTGAAGCTTTCTTT; CDR3 protein: CSVEEAGGNTEAFF; D gene: NA; V gene: TRBV29-1; clone size: many; J gene: TRBJ1-1
CDR3 DNA: TGTGCCAGCATTCGCTTTGTAAGGGGCTACACCTTC; CDR3 protein: CASIRFVRGYTF; D gene: NA; V gene: TRBV12-3/TRBV12-4; clone size: few; J gene: TRBJ1-2
CDR3 DNA: TGTGCCAGCAGCTTAGGGAAGAACTACGAGCAGTACTTC; CDR3 protein: CASSLGKNYEQYF; D gene: NA; V gene: TRBV7-3; clone size: NA; J gene: TRBJ2-7
CDR3 DNA: TGTGCCATCAGTGAGTCAGGGCTAGCGGGCTCCTACAATGAGCAGTTCTTC; CDR3 protein: CAISESGLAGSYNEQFF; D gene: TRBD2; V gene: TRBV10-3; clone size: few; J gene: TRBJ2-1
CDR3 DNA: TGTGCCAGCAGTCCCGGGAGGGTTTATAGCAATCAGCCCCAGCATTTT; CDR3 protein: CASSPGRVYSNQPQHF; D gene: NA; V gene: TRBV12-3/TRBV12-4; clone size: NA; J gene: TRBJ1-5
CDR3 DNA: TGTGCCAGCAGCTTGGGGGGTGTCGTTGGGAAAGAGACCCAGTACTTC; CDR3 protein: CASSLGGVVGKETQYF; D gene: NA; V gene: TRBV7-7; clone size: NA; J gene: TRBJ2-5
CDR3 DNA: TGTGCCAGCAGCCAAGATCTGCGGGGGAAGGAGACCCAGTACTTC; CDR3 protein: CASSQDLRGKETQYF; D gene: TRBD2; V gene: TRBV3-1; clone size: few; J gene: TRBJ2-5
CDR3 DNA: TGTGCCAGCAGCCCAGGGGGGAAGGGGAGCAATCAGCCCCAGCATTTT; CDR3 protein: CASSPGGKGSNQPQHF; D gene: TRBD1; V gene: TRBV7-6; clone size: NA; J gene: TRBJ1-5
CDR3 DNA: TGTGCCAGCACCCATGGGGTAGGGGTCAATGAGCAGTTCTTC; CDR3 protein: CASTHGVGVNEQFF; D gene: NA; V gene: TRBV7-9; clone size: NA; J gene: TRBJ2-1
CDR3 DNA: TGTGCCAGCAGCCCCTCCCTCATCGGACAGGGTAAGGGCTACACCTTC; CDR3 protein: CASSPSLIGQGKGYTF; D gene: TRBD1; V gene: TRBV12-3/TRBV12-4; clone size: NA; J gene: TRBJ1-2
CDR3 DNA: TGCAGTGCTAGAGTAGGGAGCGGAAGCACAGATACGCAGTATTTT; CDR3 protein: CSARVGSGSTDTQYF; D gene: NA; V gene: TRBV20-1; clone size: NA; J gene: TRBJ2-3
CDR3 DNA: TGTGCCTGGAGTTGGGGGACTGAAGCTTTCTTT; CDR3 protein: CAWSWGTEAFF; D gene: NA; V gene: TRBV30; clone size: NA; J gene: TRBJ1-1
CDR3 DNA: TGTGCCACCAGTGATTTGGGATATAACTCCTACAATGAGCAGTTCTTC; CDR3 protein: CATSDLGYNSYNEQFF; D gene: NA; V gene: TRBV24-1; clone size: few; J gene: TRBJ2-1
CDR3 DNA: TGCAGTGCTAGTGCCCCCCTCGGGGCTATGGAGAGTTCACCCCTCCACTTT; CDR3 protein: CSASAPLGAMESSPLHF; D gene: NA; V gene: TRBV20-1; clone size: once; J gene: TRBJ1-6
CDR3 DNA: TGTGCCAGCAGTGAAGAAGCTATAGGCTTTGGGGGGGGGTACCAAGAGACCCAGTACTTC; CDR3 protein: CASSEEAIGFGGGYQETQYF; D gene: TRBD2; V gene: TRBV2; clone size: NA; J gene: TRBJ2-5
CDR3 DNA: TGCGCCAGCAGCCAAGGGAGCGGGGGTTCACCCCTCCACTTT; CDR3 protein: CASSQGSGGSPLHF; D gene: NA; V gene: TRBV4-1; clone size: few; J gene: TRBJ1-6
CDR3 DNA: TGTGCCAGCAGTGAATCCTACAGGGTTGGTGAAAAACTGTTTTTT; CDR3 protein: CASSESYRVGEKLFF; D gene: NA; V gene: TRBV25-1; clone size: NA; J gene: TRBJ1-4
CDR3 DNA: TGTGCCAGCACCCTCTCGGGACTTGACACAGATACGCATTATTTT; CDR3 protein: CASTLSGLDTDTHYF; D gene: NA; V gene: TRBV12-3/TRBV12-4; clone size: NA; J gene: TRBJ2-3
CDR3 DNA: TGTGCCAGCAGCCAAACTAGCGGGATGGAAGAGACCCAGTACTTC; CDR3 protein: CASSQTSGMEETQYF; D gene: TRBD2; V gene: TRBV4-2; clone size: NA; J gene: TRBJ2-5
CDR3 DNA: TGCGCCAGCAGCCAAGATGCCGCGGGGTGGGGAGAGCAGTTCTTC; CDR3 protein: CASSQDAAGWGEQFF; D gene: NA; V gene: TRBV4-3; clone size: few; J gene: TRBJ2-1
CDR3 DNA: TGTGCCAGCAGCTTAGGGTCCACAGGGAAACCACTCAACTTC; CDR3 protein: CASSLGSTGKPLNF; D gene: NA; V gene: TRBV7-9; clone size: NA; J gene: TRBJ2-7
CDR3 DNA: TGCGCCAGCAGCGCCGGGGTTGGGCAGGGGAACACTGAAGCTTTCTTT; CDR3 protein: CASSAGVGQGNTEAFF; D gene: NA; V gene: TRBV5-1; clone size: many; J gene: TRBJ1-1
CDR3 DNA: TGCGCCAGCAGCCAAAGGACAGGGTCTAAGGAGCTGTTTTTT; CDR3 protein: CASSQRTGSKELFF; D gene: TRBD1; V gene: TRBV4-1; clone size: NA; J gene: TRBJ2-2
CDR3 DNA: TGTGCCAGCAGTTTAGCGCGGGGAGGGACGACCATGTCCTACGAGCAGTACTTC; CDR3 protein: CASSLARGGTTMSYEQYF; D gene: TRBD2; V gene: TRBV12-3/TRBV12-4; clone size: few; J gene: TRBJ2-7
CDR3 DNA: TGTGCCAGCAGCTCACCCGGGACAGGGTATTCACCCCTCCACTTT; CDR3 protein: CASSSPGTGYSPLHF; D gene: TRBD1; V gene: TRBV9; clone size: NA; J gene: TRBJ1-6
CDR3 DNA: TGCGCCAGCAGCGGCAGGGGGCGCGGGTTTGTCACTGAAGCTTTCTTT; CDR3 protein: CASSGRGRGFVTEAFF; D gene: TRBD1; V gene: TRBV5-1; clone size: NA; J gene: TRBJ1-1
CDR3 DNA: TGCAGCGTTGAAGATTCGAGGCCCTCTGGAAACACCATATATTTT; CDR3 protein: CSVEDSRPSGNTIYF; D gene: NA; V gene: TRBV29-1; clone size: few; J gene: TRBJ1-3
CDR3 DNA: TGCAGTGCTAGGGCGGCCAGCCGTCAGCCCCAGCATTTT; CDR3 protein: CSARAASRQPQHF; D gene: NA; V gene: TRBV20-1; clone size: NA; J gene: TRBJ1-5
CDR3 DNA: TGCAGCGTTCGGACAGGAGGAATGAACACTGAAGCTTTCTTT; CDR3 protein: CSVRTGGMNTEAFF; D gene: TRBD1; V gene: TRBV29-1; clone size: NA; J gene: TRBJ1-1
CDR3 DNA: TGCGCCAGCAGCCAAGATTGGGGGACCCGGTTCTTC; CDR3 protein: CASSQDWGTRFF; D gene: NA; V gene: TRBV4-1; clone size: NA; J gene: TRBJ2-1
CDR3 DNA: TGTGCCAGCAGCCAAGACCCGAGGACTAGCGGGGGGGCATCAGATACGCAGTATTTT; CDR3 protein: CASSQDPRTSGGASDTQYF; D gene: TRBD2; V gene: TRBV4-2; clone size: few; J gene: TRBJ2-3
CDR3 DNA: TGCGCCAGCAGCTTCCGGGACTCCCGGGGTGGGGAGACCCAGTACTTC; CDR3 protein: CASSFRDSRGGETQYF; D gene: NA; V gene: TRBV5-1; clone size: NA; J gene: TRBJ2-5
CDR3 DNA: TGTGCCAGCAGTTCCTCGACAGGGGATCGCGAGCAGTACTTC; CDR3 protein: CASSSSTGDREQYF; D gene: TRBD1; V gene: TRBV6-5; clone size: NA; J gene: TRBJ2-7
CDR3 DNA: TGCAGTGCTAGAGATTATAACAGGCCTGACAATCAGCCCCAGCATTTT; CDR3 protein: CSARDYNRPDNQPQHF; D gene: NA; V gene: TRBV20-1; clone size: few; J gene: TRBJ1-5
CDR3 DNA: TGTGCCACGACGACAGGGTTCTCTGGAAACACCATATATTTT; CDR3 protein: CATTTGFSGNTIYF; D gene: TRBD1; V gene: TRBV10-3; clone size: few; J gene: TRBJ1-3
CDR3 DNA: TGCAGCGTTGCAGGAGCGTCAGGGTCGAACACCGGGGAGCTGTTTTTT; CDR3 protein: CSVAGASGSNTGELFF; D gene: NA; V gene: TRBV29-1; clone size: few; J gene: TRBJ2-2
CDR3 DNA: TGCGCCAGCAGCTGGGAACCCTCCTACGAGCAGTACTTC; CDR3 protein: CASSWEPSYEQYF; D gene: NA; V gene: TRBV5-1; clone size: few; J gene: TRBJ2-7
CDR3 DNA: TGTGCCAGCAGTGCCTCCCCCGGCCTAGCGGGATACGGCGGCGAGCAGTACTTC; CDR3 protein: CASSASPGLAGYGGEQYF; D gene: TRBD2; V gene: TRBV27; clone size: NA; J gene: TRBJ2-7
CDR3 DNA: TGCAGCGGGGGACAGGGTAACGAGCAGTACTTC; CDR3 protein: CSGGQGNEQYF; D gene: TRBD1; V gene: TRBV29-1; clone size: once; J gene: TRBJ2-7
CDR3 DNA: TGCGCCAGCAGCTTCGATAATTCACCCCTCCACTTT; CDR3 protein: CASSFDNSPLHF; D gene: NA; V gene: TRBV5-1; clone size: NA; J gene: TRBJ1-6
CDR3 DNA: TGTGCCAGCAGTGTTAGGGGCCAGGGTACAGATACGCAGTATTTT; CDR3 protein: CASSVRGQGTDTQYF; D gene: NA; V gene: TRBV2; clone size: NA; J gene: TRBJ2-3
CDR3 DNA: TGCGCCAGCAGCCAGCTCGGGGAGCTGTTTTTT; CDR3 protein: CASSQLGELFF; D gene: NA; V gene: TRBV4-1; clone size: few; J gene: TRBJ2-2
CDR3 DNA: TGCAGTGCTCGACCGAATTACAGGGCAGATCAGCCCCAGCATTTT; CDR3 protein: CSARPNYRADQPQHF; D gene: NA; V gene: TRBV20-1; clone size: few; J gene: TRBJ1-5
CDR3 DNA: TGTGCCAGCAGCCTAGTTAGCGGATTAAGCACAGATACGCAGTATTTT; CDR3 protein: CASSLVSGLSTDTQYF; D gene: NA; V gene: TRBV7-6; clone size: NA; J gene: TRBJ2-3
CDR3 DNA: TGTGCCAGCAGTTACTACTGGAATGAGCAGTTCTTC; CDR3 protein: CASSYYWNEQFF; D gene: NA; V gene: TRBV6-2/TRBV6-3; clone size: few; J gene: TRBJ2-1